The sequence of this T cell receptor (beta chain) was determined in a study of T-cell reconstitution after alpha-beta-depleted transplantation in children. Study-wide points: Where alpha-beta T cells came from about two months after transplant was reportedly several hundred expanded graft clones. Diversity of TCRbeta at day 60 was high in some patients, arising from surviving recipient T cells and thymic progenitors. Among T cells one year after transplant, newly produced cells accounted for most counts and diversity.

The library targeted TCRbeta and was prepared with unique molecular identifiers. TCRdb reprocessed the PCR reads with MiXCR, giving one entry per CDR3 protein. The table shows fewer than 500,000 distinct CDR3 sequences, with over 40% occurring only once. This clonotype was seen at least ten times. Its antigen is still unknown. The TCR was taken from a girl aged 2 to 10 with aplastic anemia, due to receive a stem cell transplant. The starting material was PBMCs, obtained before TCRalphabeta/CD19-depleted stem cell transplant.

For the CDR3, the DNA is TGTGCCAGCAGCCAAGAGAGTCACAGGTTGGATGAGCAGTTCTTC. Protein: CASSQESHRLDEQFF. The chain carries TRBV14 and TRBJ2-1, with D possibly matching TRBD1 (5 bases). The CDR3 covers 15 residues. Trimming stripped 0 bases from V and 8 bases from J, with 14 bases between. Germline V gene data show CDR1 as SGHDN and CDR2 as FVKESK.